This TCR beta chain derives from a study of CD8 T cells in Susac syndrome (dated by TCRdb to about 2019). In terms of the full investigation: Of the Susac syndrome patients who were sequenced, eight were in clinical remission while roughly six had clinically active disease. Susac syndrome patients were therapy-naive, on corticosteroids (some also receiving IVIg), or on IVIg alone at blood withdrawal. The study used repertoire sequencing to test whether antigen drove CD8+ T cell activation and differentiation in Susac syndrome.

This clonotype was seen once. The antigen this receptor binds is unknown. It has no much larger one-base neighbor in the sample; base qualities were not kept. A single read constitutes weak evidence. RNA was extracted using the RNeasy kit, and about 0.45 to 1 microgram was reverse transcribed with random hexamers. The immunoSEQ multiplex PCR assay, covering 54 Vbeta and 13 Jbeta segments, was used to amplify TCR beta CDR3 regions. To correct PCR amplification bias, a synthetic template baseline was used for both primer optimization and computational correction. The published analysis was carried out like this. Only productive sequences were kept, with reads annotated to V, D and J genes according to IMGT and analyzed in immunoSEQ Analyzer. To calculate clonality, Shannon entropy was normalized by log2 of the number of productive unique sequences and then subtracted from one. For each patient and control, public and private clones were evaluated among the 100 most prevalent clones. Clones were defined as Susac-specific if absent from the healthy and MS cohorts, from around 1,000 published viral clones and from other ImmuneACCESS disease sequences. In TCRdb, the public reads were trimmed at Q25 with fastp and aligned with MiXCR, with productive beta chains retained. Entries that share a CDR3 protein sequence are merged under the most common genes and DNA. The V and J calls and clone size are TCRdb's, not the authors'. The sample has roughly 150,000 distinct CDR3 sequences on record, 90% to 96% of them singletons. The ten largest make up over 0.075% of the sample.

General study outcomes and caveats: The number of individuals in the TCR sequencing and HLA analysis was acknowledged as relatively small. In the CD4+ T cell repertoire of Susac syndrome patients, clonal expansion was not detected.

High-throughput TCR beta sequencing profiled peripheral blood CD8+ and CD4+ T cells from healthy donors, Susac syndrome patients and multiple sclerosis patients. The Susac syndrome patients fulfilled recently defined diagnostic criteria for definite or probable disease. Bulk CD8+ and CD4+ T cells were purified by magnetic negative isolation, whereas CD8+ TEMRA cells were enriched by FACS. Blood was collected in EDTA tubes and processed within 24 hours, with PBMCs isolated through density gradient centrifugation. PBMCs intended for TCR sequencing were frozen in liquid nitrogen and were later thawed in a 37 degrees C water bath. Purity of sorted or isolated CD4+, CD8+ and CD8+ TEMRA cells was at least 90%. Sequenced sample: CD4+ T cells from PBMCs. This TCR was recovered from a human donor with Susac syndrome.

CDR3 reads: CASSSSGQGAQLITDTQYF. The nucleotide sequence reads TGTGCCAGCAGCTCCTCGGGACAGGGGGCCCAATTAATCACAGATACGCAGTATTTT. Recombination connected TRBV11-2 to TRBJ2-3; TRBD1 lines up with 12 middle nucleotides. CDR3 length: 19 amino acids, cysteine to phenylalanine. This entry keeps only the CDR3 DNA: 57 bases, framed from base 1. The germline V gene gives CDR1 as SGHAT and CDR2 as FQNNGV. The germline V end is reduced by 4 bases and the J end by 2 bases; junction bases left unmatched: 13.